The next 20 T cell receptor beta chains were all read from a single sample in a study of CD4 and CD8 cells across lung adenocarcinoma regions. TCRdb used MiXCR to reprocess the PCR reads, holding one entry per CDR3 protein. The sample lists about 7,700 distinct CDR3 sequences; around 46% were seen once. The sequenced sample consisted of CD4+ T cells from the margin of a lung tumor. The receptors come from a male donor with lung adenocarcinoma. The CD4 and CD8 labels of this study may be unreliable.

This chain links TRBV7-2 with TRBJ2-5; TRBD1 aligns across 8 bases. This CDR3 is built from 14 residues. Trimming removed 4 bases from V and 2 bases from J; junction bases left unmatched: 3. The germline V gene encodes CDR1 SGHTA and CDR2 FQGNSA. CDR3: CASSSGTGQETQYF. The DNA for the CDR3 is TGTGCCAGCAGCTCCGGGACAGGTCAAGAGACCCAGTACTTC.

The chain employs TRBV27 and TRBJ2-3, with D perhaps matching TRBD1 or TRBD2 (5 bases each). The J call could be wrong; TRBJ2-7 is a better fit for the DNA end. Germline assignment: CDR1 MNHEY and CDR2 SMNVEV (reference sequence). The CDR3 consists of 13 residues. CDR3 region: CASRGRGQDTQYF. The CDR3 coding sequence is TGTGCCAGCAGGGGACGCGGCCAAGATACGCAGTACTTC.

Concerning this clonotype: Its ends do not fully match the called genes, so a read error is possible. This chain uses TRBV27 with TRBJ2-3; 9 bases fit TRBD2. CDR1 and CDR2 from the germline V gene are MNHEY and SMNVEV (reference sequence). The CDR3 covers 19 residues. The CDR3 sequence: CASRATGLAGQSSKNTQYF. CDR3 nucleotides: TGTGCCAGCAGAGCCACGGGGCTAGCGGGACAGTCTAGCAAAAATACGCAGTACTTT.

The chain combines TRBV7-2 with TRBJ2-2, with TRBD1 identical over 8 bases. V was pared by 2 bases and J by 1 base, with 6 bases of the junction left unmatched. From germline, CDR1 is SGHTA and CDR2 FQGNSA. The CDR3 has 17 residues. The CDR3 DNA reads as TGTGCCAGCAGCTTAAAGGCGACAGGGGTGAACACCGGGGAGCTGTTTTTT. Encoded protein: CASSLKATGVNTGELFF. The entire variable domain, with the rest obtained from reference TRBV7-2 and TRBJ2-2, is as follows: GAGVSQSPSNKVTEKGKDVELRCDPISGHTALYWYRQSLGQGLEFLIYFQGNSAPDKSGLPSDRFSAERTGGSVSTLTIQRTQQEDSAVYLCASSLKATGVNTGELFFGEGSRLTVL.

This clonotype was detected many times. The chain couples TRBV6-5 to TRBJ1-1; the D is unclear. Germline V gene sequence: CDR1 MNHEY, CDR2 SVGAGI. V was trimmed by 2 bases and J by 5 bases, leaving 9 bases between them. The CDR3 has 13 amino acids. CDR3 nucleotides: TGTGCCAGCAGTTACAGTCGGGTGACTGAAGCTTTCTTT. Translation: CASSYSRVTEAFF.

J is TRBJ2-4 and V is TRBV6-1; the D gene could be TRBD1 or TRBD2 (5 bases each). CDR1 and CDR2 from the germline V gene are MNHNS and SASEGT. Trimming pared 6 bases from V and 3 bases from J, leaving 18 bases between. The CDR3 totals 16 residues. CDR3 sequence (DNA): TGTGCCAGCAGCAGGGCGGCACGGACTGACAAAAACATTCAGTACTTC. This sequence encodes CASSRAARTDKNIQYF.

This clonotype was found many times. The chain couples TRBV6-2 or TRBV6-3 to TRBJ2-1, with D unresolved. The CDR3 consists of 14 residues. Looked up from germline, CDR1 is MNHEY and CDR2 is SVGEGT. V lost 2 bases, J lost 0 bases, and 5 bases lay in between. The CDR3 loop is CASSYEPSYNEQFF. Written as DNA, the CDR3 is TGTGCCAGCAGTTACGAGCCCTCCTACAATGAGCAGTTCTTC.

This clonotype counts as medium-sized. This chain connects TRBV6-6 to TRBJ2-1, with D unresolved. The DNA end favors TRBJ2-7, so the J call may be wrong. Germline V lookup: CDR1 MNHNY, CDR2 SVGAGI (reference sequence). CDR3 length: 14 residues. CDR3 residues: CASILRAGPYEQYF. CDR3 DNA sequence: TGTGCCAGCATCCTTAGGGCCGGTCCCTACGAGCAGTACTTC.

The chain combines TRBV6-1 with TRBJ2-1, with 8 nucleotides matching TRBD1. Germline CDR1 MNHNS, CDR2 SASEGT. The CDR3 covers 16 residues. The junction had 9 bases not matched to a gene; V was cut back by 1 base and J by 7 bases. CDR3 protein: CASSEVRTGTGNEQFF. CDR3 in DNA: TGTGCCAGCAGTGAAGTTCGGACAGGGACAGGAAATGAGCAGTTCTTC.

For this clonotype: Germline and junction disagree at one end, which may indicate a read error. This chain links TRBV27 with TRBJ2-3; D might be TRBD1 (5 bases). Germline V gene sequence: CDR1 MNHEY, CDR2 SMNVEV (reference sequence). The CDR3 loop spans 15 amino acids. The CDR3 sequence is CASSLTGTRADKQYF. Here the CDR3 DNA reads TGTGCCAGCAGTTTAACAGGAACCCGTGCAGATAAGCAGTACTTT.

This clonotype was found many times. The chain is built from TRBV12-3 or TRBV12-4 and TRBJ1-1, with a weak D call TRBD1 (5 bases). Trimming removed 7 bases at V and 7 bases at J, with 16 bases between. The CDR3 is 13 amino acids. CDR3 sequence: CASNTWGVGEAFF. The CDR3 DNA sequence: TGTGCCAGCAACACATGGGGGGTCGGTGAAGCTTTCTTT.

As for this clonotype: This may arise from a read error, as a much more abundant clone is one base away. CDR3 sequence: CASSGMYSGANVLTF. In DNA, the CDR3 is TGTGCCAGCAGTGGGATGTACTCTGGGGCCAACGTCCTGACTTTC. The chain has TRBV6-1 and TRBJ2-6; unclear D gene. This CDR3 spans 15 amino acids. V lost 4 bases, J lost 0 bases, and 7 bases lay in between. CDR1 is MNHNS and CDR2 is SASEGT in the germline V gene.

This clonotype was seen only once. This sequence joins TRBV10-3 and TRBJ2-1, with a tentative D call TRBD1 (5 bases). The end of the DNA aligns better with TRBJ2-7, so the J call may be wrong. CDR1 and CDR2 (germline): ENHRY, SYGVKD. The CDR3 has 16 residues. CDR3 residues: CAISEPTGTGYYEQYF. CDR3 coding DNA: TGTGCCATCAGTGAGCCTACAGGCACCGGCTACTACGAGCAGTACTTC.

V gene TRBV10-2 combines with J gene TRBJ2-5; no firm D call. There are 13 residues in the CDR3. The germline V and J ends were trimmed by 2 bases and 3 bases, with 7 bases remaining between them. In germline, CDR1 is WSHSY, CDR2 SAAADI. The CDR3 DNA reads TGCGCCAGCAGTGAGGACGAGAAAGAGACCCAGTACTTC. Protein product: CASSEDEKETQYF.

In this sample, this clonotype is medium-sized (0.01 to 0.1%). The rearrangement uses TRBV6-5 and TRBJ2-4; 14 bases are a match to TRBD2. The CDR3 covers 16 residues. With 3 bases clipped from V and 9 bases from J, the junction kept 7 bases outside the gene matches. Germline assignment: CDR1 MNHEY and CDR2 SVGAGI. The CDR3 coding sequence is TGTGCCAGCAGTTATCGGACTAGCGGGAGGAATAGCATTCAGTACTTC. Translating gives CASSYRTSGRNSIQYF.

The table lists this clonotype with a few counts. V is TRBV4-3 and J is TRBJ1-1, with D possibly being TRBD1 (5 bases). Trimming took off 3 bases at V and 0 bases at J, with 23 bases between the two ends. This CDR3 is built from 19 residues. Germline-derived CDR1 and CDR2 are LGHNA and YSLEER. CDR3 coding DNA: TGCGCCAGCAGCCATTTGGAAGGGACCCTTAACTACATGAACACTGAAGCTTTCTTT. Its protein product is CASSHLEGTLNYMNTEAFF.

This clonotype occurred a few times. The rearrangement links TRBV6-5 to TRBJ2-6; D ambiguous. Between the trimmed V and J ends, which lost 4 bases and 4 bases, there was a span of 2 bases. The germline CDR1 and CDR2 sequences are MNHEY and SVGAGI. The CDR3 sequence is 12 residues long. The CDR3 loop is CASSSGANVLTF. In nucleotides, the CDR3 is TGTGCCAGCAGTTCCGGGGCCAACGTCCTGACTTTC.

This clonotype was recorded only once. The chain has TRBV6-1 and TRBJ2-3; 7 bases fit TRBD1. J was trimmed by 0 bases and V by 5 bases; bases with no gene match: 5. Germline CDR1 reads MNHNS; CDR2 reads SASEGT. This CDR3 region has 15 residues. The CDR3 loop is CASSPKDRSTDTQYF. The CDR3 DNA is TGTGCCAGCAGTCCCAAGGACAGGAGCACAGATACGCAGTATTTT.

In regard to this clonotype: At one end the junction does not follow the germline gene, possibly because of a read error. The rearrangement joins TRBV7-3 to TRBJ2-3; a possible D gene is TRBD2 (6 bases). Germline V gene sequence: CDR1 SGHTA, CDR2 FQGTGA. The CDR3 runs 16 residues. CDR3 nucleotide sequence: TGTGCCAGCAGCTCCGGAGTGCCGGGAGCCAAAAATACGCAGTACTTT. Translating gives CASSSGVPGAKNTQYF.

This clonotype was seen only once. The rearrangement uses TRBV11-1 and TRBJ2-3, with 14 bases lining up with TRBD2. The length of the CDR3 is 17 residues. Germline V gene data show CDR1 as SGHAT and CDR2 as FQDESV (reference sequence). The V and J ends lost 5 bases and 2 bases, in that order; junction bases with no gene match: 6. The CDR3 reads CASSVGLAGGHTDTQYF. In DNA, the CDR3 is TGTGCCAGCAGCGTAGGACTAGCGGGGGGACACACAGATACGCAGTATTTT.